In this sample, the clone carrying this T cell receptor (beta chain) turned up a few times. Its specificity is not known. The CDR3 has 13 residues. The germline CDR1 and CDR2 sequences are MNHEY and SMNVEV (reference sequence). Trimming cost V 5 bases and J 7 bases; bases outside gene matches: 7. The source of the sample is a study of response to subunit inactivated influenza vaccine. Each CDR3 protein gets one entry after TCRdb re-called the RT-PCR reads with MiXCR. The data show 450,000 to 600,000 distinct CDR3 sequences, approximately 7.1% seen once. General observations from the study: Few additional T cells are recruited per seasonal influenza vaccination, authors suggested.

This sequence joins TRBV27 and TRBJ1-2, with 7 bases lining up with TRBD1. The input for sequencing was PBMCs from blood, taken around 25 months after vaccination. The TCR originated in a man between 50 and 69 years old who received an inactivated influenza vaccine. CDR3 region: CASSNHRGSGYTF. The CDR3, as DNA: TGTGCCAGCAGTAATCACAGGGGATCTGGCTACACCTTC.